This T cell receptor (beta chain) is from a study of T cells in Graves' hyperthyroidism and ophthalmopathy. Study-wide results and limits: Blood also showed most of the thyroid clonotypes that were expanded above 0.001.

This clonotype occurred many times. Its antigen is unknown. Amplification of TCR beta CDR3 regions was performed using RNA transcripts as template. RT-PCR in the first round (using the HTBI primer set) targeted the TCR CDR3. In TCRdb, the multiplex PCR reads were re-called with MiXCR into one record per CDR3 protein. The sample includes 500,000 or so distinct CDR3 sequences, 17% of them seen just once. The CDR3 consists of 20 residues. V was clipped by 4 bases and J by 0 bases; unmatched bases: 12. A Clinical Activity Score of at least 3, a NOSPECS grade of at least 4 and a duration under 3 months were recorded in the ophthalmopathy patients. Patients were excluded because of uncontrolled infection, other autoimmune disease, pregnancy or lactation. Fresh 10 ml peripheral blood yielded PBMCs.

The origin of this receptor is a woman younger than 35 with Graves' ophthalmopathy. Input material: blood. The chain joins TRBV12-3 or TRBV12-4 to TRBJ2-1; 13 bases are shared with TRBD2. DNA for the CDR3: TGTGCCAGCAGTTCCACGACTAGCGGGGGGCCTCATGCCTCCTACAATGAGCAGTTCTTC. Amino acids: CASSSTTSGGPHASYNEQFF.